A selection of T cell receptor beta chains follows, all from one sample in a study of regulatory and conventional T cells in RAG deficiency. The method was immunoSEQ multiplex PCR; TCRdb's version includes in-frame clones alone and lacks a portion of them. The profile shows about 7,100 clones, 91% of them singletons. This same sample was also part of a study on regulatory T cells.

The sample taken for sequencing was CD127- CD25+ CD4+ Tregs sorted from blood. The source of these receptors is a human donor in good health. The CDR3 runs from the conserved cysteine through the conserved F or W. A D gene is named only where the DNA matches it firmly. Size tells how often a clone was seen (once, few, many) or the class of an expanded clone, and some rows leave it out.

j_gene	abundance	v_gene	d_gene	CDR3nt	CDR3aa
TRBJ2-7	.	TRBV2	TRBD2	TGTGCCAGCAGCGAACTAGCGGGGGCCTCCTACGAGCAGTACTTC	CASSELAGASYEQYF
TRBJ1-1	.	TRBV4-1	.	TGCGCCAGCAGCCAGCCCTTGCACAGCTCTGAAGCTTTCTTT	CASSQPLHSSEAFF
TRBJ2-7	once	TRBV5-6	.	TGTGCCAGCAGCTTGGAGGGGGTAACCTACGAGCAGTACTTC	CASSLEGVTYEQYF
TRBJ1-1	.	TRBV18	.	TGTGCCAGCTCACCTTTTACGGAGAAGGCTGAAGCTTTCTTT	CASSPFTEKAEAFF
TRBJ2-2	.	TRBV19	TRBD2	TGTGCCAGTAGTATAGGCTTCGCGGGGGGAAACACCGGGGAGCTGTTTTTT	CASSIGFAGGNTGELFF
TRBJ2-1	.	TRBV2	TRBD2	TGTGCCAGCAGTGAAGTCGAGCGGGGGGGCCTCAATGAGCAGTTCTTC	CASSEVERGGLNEQFF
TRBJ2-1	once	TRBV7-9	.	TGTGCCAGCGGCGGTTCCTACAATGAGCAGTTCTTC	CASGGSYNEQFF
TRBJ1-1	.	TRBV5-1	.	TGCGCCAGCAGCTTGGGGCCTCCGAGGGACACTGAAGCTTTCTTT	CASSLGPPRDTEAFF
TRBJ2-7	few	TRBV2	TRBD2	TGTGCCAGCAGTCATCCCCTAGCGGGGGGGAACGAGCAGTACTTC	CASSHPLAGGNEQYF
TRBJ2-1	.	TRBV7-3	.	TGTGCCAGCAGCTTAGGACAAACCTTTACCTACAATGAGCAGTTCTTC	CASSLGQTFTYNEQFF
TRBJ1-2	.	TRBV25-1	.	TGTGCCAGCAGTGAGACCCAGGACAGCTATGGCTACACCTTC	CASSETQDSYGYTF
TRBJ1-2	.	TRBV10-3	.	TGTGCCATCAGTCCTTGGACAGTAAGAGGAGGAAAGGGCTACACCTTC	CAISPWTVRGGKGYTF
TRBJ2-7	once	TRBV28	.	TGTGCCAGCAGTCCGAGGACAGCCCTCTCCTACGAGCAGTACTTC	CASSPRTALSYEQYF
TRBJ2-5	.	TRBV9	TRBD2	TGTGCCAGCAGCCCCATCGGACTAGCGGGAGAGACCCAGTACTTC	CASSPIGLAGETQYF
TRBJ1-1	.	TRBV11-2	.	TGTGCCAGCAGCAATAGGTGGGGGGAGGTGAACACTGAAGCTTTCTTT	CASSNRWGEVNTEAFF
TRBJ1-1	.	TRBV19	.	TGTGCCAGTAGTCCTAGGACAGAGAACACTGAAGCTTTCTTT	CASSPRTENTEAFF